This TCR beta chain was profiled in a study of T cells in narcolepsy (dated by TCRdb to 2016 to 2018). In the study overall: Patients with narcolepsy type 1 or type 2 (NT1, NT2) were enrolled in the study together with healthy control donors. The study used TCR Vbeta sequencing to track clonotypes in blood and CSF while looking for autoreactive T cells in narcolepsy patients that target self-antigens of hypocretin neurons (hypocretin, TRIB2).

Overall study outcomes, separate from this receptor: According to the report, autoreactive clonotypes were detected serially in the blood of the same patients and of different patients, but not in healthy controls. Patients and controls had similar numbers of sequenced blood memory CD4+ clonotypes, with averages of about 38,000 in patients and over 30,000 in controls. Some blood memory CD4+ repertoires from patients and controls contained no sequences matching autoreactive T cell clones. In plots comparing CSF and blood CD4+ T cell clonotypes from the same patient, HCRT-specific and TRIB2-specific autoreactive clonotypes were highlighted.

Taken from the germline V gene, the CDR1 and CDR2 loops are MNHEY and SVGAGI. Including cysteine and phenylalanine, the CDR3 has 14 amino acids. Only the CDR3 region is kept as DNA, spanning 42 bases read in frame from base 1. The germline V and J ends show losses of 4 bases and 4 bases respectively, and no gene match explains 6 bases of the junction. Library preparation was by the immunoSEQ multiplex PCR assay. TCRdb carries this immuneACCESS record with in-frame sequences only. Its versions omit some clonotypes, under half of them owing to an unresolved V gene in the studies checked, with the rest unexplained. Within this sample are 23,000 or so clones, with approximately 84% of them counted one time only. The ten largest clones add up to roughly 1.3% of the sample. In regard to this clone: Its antigen remains unidentified. Base qualities are not recorded, but no much larger clone differs from it by a single base.

For TCR Vbeta sequencing, memory CD4+ T cells were sorted ex vivo from the peripheral blood of both healthy controls and narcolepsy patients. The TCR originated in a human donor with narcolepsy. The sequencing input was CD45RA- memory CD4+ T cells from PBMCs. According to the study, the label for this sample's cell subset or site signals: memory T cells sorted ex vivo from peripheral blood. The chain was built from TRBV6-5 and TRBJ1-1; 7 bases in the middle match TRBD1. The encoded CDR3 is CASSSIPGGTEAFF. The DNA reads TGTGCCAGCAGTTCGATCCCAGGGGGCACTGAAGCTTTCTTT.